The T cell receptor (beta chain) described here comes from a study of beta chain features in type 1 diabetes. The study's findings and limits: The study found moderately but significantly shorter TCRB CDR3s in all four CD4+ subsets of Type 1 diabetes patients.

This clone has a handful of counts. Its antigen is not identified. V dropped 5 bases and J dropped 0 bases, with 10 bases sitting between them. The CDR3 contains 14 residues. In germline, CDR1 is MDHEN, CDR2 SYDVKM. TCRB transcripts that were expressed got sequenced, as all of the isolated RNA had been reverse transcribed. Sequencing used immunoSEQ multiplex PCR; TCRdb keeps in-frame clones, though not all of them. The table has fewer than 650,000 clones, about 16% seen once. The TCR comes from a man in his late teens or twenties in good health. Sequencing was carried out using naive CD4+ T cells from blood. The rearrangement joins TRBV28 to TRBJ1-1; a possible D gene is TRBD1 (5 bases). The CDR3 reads CASSPGTLNTEAFF. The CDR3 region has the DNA TGTGCCAGCAGTCCCGGGACTTTGAACACTGAAGCTTTCTTT.